This T cell receptor (beta chain) was obtained from a study of blood T cell repertoires in COVID-19. Study-level information: T cells, B-cell-depleted T cells, or PBMCs supplied cDNA or gDNA.

Data came from immunoSEQ multiplex PCR; TCRdb stores just in-frame clones and leaves some out. The sample has about 170,000 clones, over 65% seen once. This clone was seen a single time. Germline values: CDR1 MNHEY, CDR2 SMNVEV (reference sequence). The length of the CDR3 is 13 residues. J lost 9 bases, V lost 10 bases, and 8 bases had no gene match. The clonotype was recovered from an elderly woman with acute or convalescent COVID-19. The sequencing input was peripheral blood. This chain links TRBV27 with TRBJ2-1, with 11 bases matching TRBD1. The CDR3 region has the DNA TGTGCCACCGGGGGGACAGGGGGACTTGAGCAGTTCTTC. Its protein is CATGGTGGLEQFF.